This T cell receptor (beta chain) was sequenced in a study of lymphopenia after photon versus proton radiotherapy. The CDR3 contains 14 residues. Germline CDR1 is KGHSH and CDR2 is LQKENI. V lost 5 bases and J lost 5, with 13 bases in between. For this clone: The antigen is not known.

Study-level results: Survival link was tested only in deceased patients; proton benefit remains a possibility. Relative stability marked proton patients; photon patients lost diversity and naive cells.

Data came from immunoSEQ multiplex PCR; TCRdb stores just in-frame clones and leaves some out. The profile shows 65,000 to 70,000 clones, roughly 88% of them singletons. This chain links TRBV18 with TRBJ1-5; D is possibly TRBD1 (5 bases). The sample here was peripheral blood, taken from a patient treated with photon-based radiotherapy. This clonotype originated in a woman aged 70 to 79 with pancreatic cancer. The CDR3 bases are TGTGCCAGCTCAGCGGCGGGGGGGGATCAGCCCCAGCATTTT. Translation gives CASSAAGGDQPQHF.